The rows below give T cell receptor beta chains drawn from one sample of a study of CD8+ T cells in alopecia areata. The method was immunoSEQ multiplex PCR; TCRdb's version includes in-frame clones alone and lacks a portion of them. The sample carries 100,000 or so clones, approximately 63% recorded once. The sample was CD8+ T cells sorted from blood, taken at approximately week 60, from a patient treated with tofacitinib. These receptors all come from a human donor with alopecia areata. CDR3s include the opening cysteine and the closing phenylalanine or tryptophan. Expanded clones are given a class, and other clones once, few, many or no size at all.

.	TRBV9	TRBJ2-1	CASSVGSGAYNEQFF
.	TRBV9	TRBJ1-2	CASSVGSSGYTF
.	TRBV4-1	TRBJ1-2	CASSQGSGYTF
.	TRBV29-1	TRBJ2-3	CSVEWPFGDRSTDTQYF
.	TRBV25-1	TRBJ2-7	CASSDHRDRGPGEQYF
.	TRBV7-9	TRBJ2-3	CASSHGSTQYF
.	TRBV11-2	TRBJ1-5	CASSPSGYSNQPQHF
.	TRBV12-5	TRBJ2-7	CASAQPGRYEQYF
.	TRBV28	TRBJ2-7	CASGDSSYEQYF
.	TRBV14	TRBJ2-7	CASSQEVRDSPYEQYF
.	TRBV10-3	TRBJ1-1	CAISAVGQGMTEAFF
.	TRBV11-3	TRBJ1-2	CASSLEGYGYTF
few	TRBV7-2	TRBJ2-6	CASSLGWGPAGANVLTF
few	TRBV11-2	TRBJ1-5	CASSSGQGDNQPQHF
.	TRBV27	TRBJ1-4	CASNHGAPGEKLFF
.	TRBV5-1	TRBJ2-1	CASSSGQGALHNEQFF
.	TRBV25-1	TRBJ2-7	CASSDAYEQYF
once	TRBV2	TRBJ1-2	CASTGGGYGYTF
few	TRBV5-6	TRBJ2-7	CASSPGTGRHEQYF
.	TRBV29-1	TRBJ1-1	CSAGHGTEAFF
.	TRBV13	TRBJ2-7	CASSAGGWEQYF
.	TRBV15	TRBJ2-5	CATSSARFREPQYF
few	TRBV29-1	TRBJ2-1	CSAAGLAGGYNEQFF
few	TRBV30	TRBJ1-1	CAWSQDRLPPEAFF
.	TRBV5-1	TRBJ2-3	CASSLQEGDTDTQYF
.	TRBV9	TRBJ1-1	CASSVAPPNTEAFF
.	TRBV2	TRBJ1-3	CASTMGQNSGNTIYF
many	TRBV5-6	TRBJ2-7	CASSLQGFSYEQYF
.	TRBV9	TRBJ2-4	CASSGDRLYF
.	TRBV29-1	TRBJ2-2	CSVEVSAGELFF
.	TRBV4-1	TRBJ2-1	CASSQPPNEQFF
.	TRBV9	TRBJ1-5	CASNEGVGGNQPQHF
.	TRBV29-1	TRBJ1-2	CSVRPGGHGYTF
.	TRBV15	TRBJ2-6	CATSVSGANVLTF